Listed here is a single TCR beta chain. There is no known antigen for this receptor. No base quality information exists; no much larger clone differs at one position. All donors were healthy Caucasians. The twin cohort comprised three pairs of female monozygotic twins, all aged about 18 to 29 years. Using Miltenyi CD45RO+ enrichment and human naive T-cell isolation kits, memory (CD45RO+) and naive T cells were isolated from PBMC. Libraries were made using 5' RACE. The sequencer listed for this sample is Illumina HiSeq 2000. Template switching introduced a universal primer binding site; the final cDNA contained a unique molecular identifier, enabling accurate counting of TCR cDNA molecules. Specific primers in the conserved constant-segment region were used to synthesize first-strand cDNA for TCR alpha and beta chains. Each cDNA library was double barcoded, with a SMART-Mk sample barcode plus Illumina barcodes, to control for contamination. Two successive PCR steps introduced TruSeq adapter sequences along with Illumina sample barcodes. The Illumina HiSeq platform was used with custom primers to sequence TCR alpha and beta cDNA libraries. The paper's data handling went like this. Unique molecular identifiers were extracted from raw reads with MiGEC, and CDR3 positions were determined with MiXCR. For each individual, recombination models were inferred using an EM algorithm with the repgenHMM and IGoR tools. Shared clonotypes were analyzed with the tcR package in R, and sharing was normalized by the product of cloneset sizes. To study raw recombination free of thymic and clonal selection effects, out-of-frame nonproductive sequences were analyzed. TCRdb reprocessed the public reads (quality trimming at Q25 with fastp, clone calling with MiXCR) and kept in-frame beta chains. Identical CDR3 protein sequences are pooled into one entry, listed with their most common genes and DNA. The V and J calls come from TCRdb's annotation, not from the publication. The sample has hundreds of thousands of distinct CDR3 sequences on record, less than 9% of them singletons. Of the sample, approximately 2% falls within the top ten clones.

This sample stems from a study of identical twins (TCRdb year 2016). About the full investigation: To test whether fetal clonotypes persist, this study deep-sequenced TCR alpha and beta repertoires from monozygotic twins, from unrelated adults of various ages, and from cord blood. To rule out contamination, the twin experiments were replicated at different times with different library preparation protocols.

Taken from the germline V gene, the CDR1 and CDR2 loops are MNHNS and SASEGT. Here V drops 5 bases and J drops 6 bases, and the junction holds 9 bases not matched to any gene. From the cysteine through the phenylalanine, the CDR3 covers 17 amino acids. Left in the record is the CDR3 DNA by itself, 51 bases read in frame from the first base. Broad study findings and their caveats: A weaker excess of twin sharing was found in beta out-of-frame sequences because the signal-to-noise ratio was lowered by fewer shared sequences. Compared with coincidental sharing between unrelated individuals, an excess of low generation-probability sequences was observed among out-of-frame TCR alpha sequences shared between twins. Because the same donors could not be followed over many years, conclusions were based on cross-sectional statistical analysis. Fewer insertions were carried by abundant cord blood beta clonotypes; a weaker similar trend was observed in young adult naive repertoires, while no such trend was observed in memory repertoires. Out-of-frame TCR alpha sharing in monozygotic twins was systematically underestimated by recombination models, whereas sharing between unrelated individuals was in agreement with the recombination models. Zero-insertion analyses could be partly confounded by invariant T cells such as MAIT and iNKT, although diverse VJ usage argued against such confounding for most clonotypes.

These data were likewise used in another study, on yellow fever vaccine responses in identical twins. Per the second study: According to the authors, in identical twins the way T cells responded to vaccination appeared partly convergent and partly personalized. In the study, vaccine-responding T cell clones were precisely tracked in identical twins.

The chain was built from TRBV6-1 and TRBJ2-2, with 13 bases in between that match TRBD2. The origin of this receptor is a young woman in good health. Specimen: memory (CD45RO+) T cells sorted from blood. The cell subset or site label, as the study defines it: CD45RO+ enriched T cells. The nucleotide sequence is TGTGCCAGCAGTCGAACACTAGCGGGAGGGCCCGCCGGGGAGCTGTTTTTT. This codes for CASSRTLAGGPAGELFF.